This T cell receptor (beta chain) came from a study of OX40 agonist ivuxolimab in advanced cancers. Study results and caveats: Fewer expanded clones were found on average in CD4+ than in CD8+ T cells.

A remark on this clone: The antigen is unknown.

Assay: immunoSEQ multiplex PCR; the TCRdb copy retains only in-frame clones and omits some. The repertoire holds 98,000 or so clones, with roughly nine tenths as singletons. This sequence originates from an adult with an advanced solid tumor such as melanoma, head and neck, liver or kidney cancer. Specimen: CD4+ or CD8+ T cells sorted from blood, collected in a trial of the OX40 agonist ivuxolimab.

The CDR3 DNA follows: TGCGCCAGCAGCTACCAAGGGGGACAGGGTTTACAGTACTTC. The encoded protein is CASSYQGGQGLQYF. The chain employs TRBV4-3 and TRBJ2-4; 9 nucleotides line up with TRBD1. V was pared by 5 bases and J by 13 bases, with 12 bases of the junction left unmatched. CDR3 size: 14 residues. Germline CDR1 reads LGHNA; CDR2 reads YSLEER.